This T cell receptor beta chain was sequenced during a study of Graves' ophthalmopathy and Graves' hyperthyroidism. Scientists amplified the TCR beta CDR3 regions from RNA transcripts. HTBI primers were employed in first-round RT-PCR, then a second-round multiplex PCR followed. TCRdb re-called the multiplex PCR reads with MiXCR, one entry per CDR3 protein. The repertoire holds hundreds of thousands of distinct CDR3 sequences, roughly 39% seen once, with around 3% in the top ten. The study excluded patients with other autoimmune diseases, uncontrolled infections, pregnancy or lactation. Looked up from germline, CDR1 is PRHDT and CDR2 is FYEKMQ (reference sequence). The CDR3 extends over 15 amino acids. V lost 6 bases to trimming and J lost 0 bases, with 12 bases between them.

The chain is built from TRBV13 and TRBJ1-5, with TRBD1 as a possible D gene (6 bases). Material for sequencing was peripheral blood. The TCR was taken from an adult man with Graves' ophthalmopathy. CDR3 amino acids: CASRRQANSNQPQHF. The CDR3 coding sequence is TGTGCCAGCAGAAGACAGGCAAATAGCAATCAGCCCCAGCATTTT.